The 10 T cell receptor beta chains presented below share a single source sample, sequenced in a study of radiotherapy plus CTLA-4 blockade in lung cancer. Only in-frame clones appear in the TCRdb table, and some are missing; sequencing was by immunoSEQ multiplex PCR. The sample carries under 25,000 clones, about three quarters recorded once. Sequenced material: peripheral blood, taken from a patient treated with radiotherapy plus ipilimumab. The receptor source for this set is a human donor with non-small cell lung cancer who had stable disease on radiotherapy plus ipilimumab.

The chain has TRBV5-4 and TRBJ1-5; D remains unclear. Germline V CDR1 and CDR2: SGHNT, YYREEE (reference sequence). V lost 5 bases to trimming and J lost 9 bases, with 12 bases between them. There are 12 residues in the CDR3. CDR3 nucleotides: TGTGCCAGCAGTCTGACCCCGGGGCCCCAGCATTTT. Residues: CASSLTPGPQHF.

The rearrangement joins TRBV4-2 to TRBJ2-2; 8 nucleotides line up with TRBD2. There are 17 residues in the CDR3. Per the germline V gene, CDR1 is LGHNA and CDR2 is YNFKEQ. V dropped 5 bases and J dropped 5; count of bases not matched to a gene: 13. DNA for the CDR3: TGTGCCAGCAGCTTCATACCCGGGACTAGAAGTACCGGGGAGCTGTTTTTT. It encodes CASSFIPGTRSTGELFF.

The chain uses TRBV27 and TRBJ1-2; TRBD1 matches 9 bases. Germline assignment: CDR1 MNHEY and CDR2 SMNVEV (reference sequence). Trimming at V came to 1 base and at J to 4 bases, leaving 7 bases not matched to a gene. The CDR3 is 16 amino acids. CDR3 region: CASSLFPGQGSYGYTF. CDR3 DNA sequence: TGTGCCAGCAGTTTATTCCCGGGACAGGGAAGCTATGGCTACACCTTC.

The chain is built from TRBV18 and TRBJ2-5; TRBD1 aligns across 7 bases. Losses at the gene ends were 4 bases for V and 2 bases for J; bases not matched to a gene: 4. The CDR3 sequence is 14 residues long. Germline-derived CDR1 and CDR2 are KGHSH and LQKENI. The CDR3 spells CASSQGQLQETQYF. The CDR3 DNA follows: TGTGCCAGCTCACAGGGACAGCTACAAGAGACCCAGTACTTC.

With respect to this clone: Other DNA sequences in this specimen translate into the identical CDR3. This chain joins TRBV29-1 and TRBJ2-2; 9 bases are shared with TRBD2. The CDR3 is 17 residues long. The trim removed 1 base at V and 6 bases at J, leaving 12 bases unmatched. Germline V lookup: CDR1 SQVTM, CDR2 ANQGSEA. The chain's CDR3 is CSVEGYGRGGGAGELFF. In DNA, the CDR3 is TGCAGCGTTGAAGGGTATGGGCGCGGCGGGGGGGCCGGGGAGCTGTTTTTT.

This chain links TRBV14 with TRBJ2-3; perhaps TRBD2 as D (5 bases). CDR3 length: 18 residues. The germline V gene encodes CDR1 SGHDN and CDR2 FVKESK. Trimming stripped 0 bases from V and 4 bases from J, with 20 bases between. CDR3 nucleotide sequence: TGTGCCAGCAGCCAAGATTTTGGTGGACTCCTGGCTTCAGATACGCAGTATTTT. It encodes CASSQDFGGLLASDTQYF.

The chain is built from TRBV6-5 and TRBJ2-1; 8 bases map to TRBD1. CDR1 and CDR2 (germline): MNHEY, SVGAGI. The CDR3 covers 15 residues. V lost 0 bases to trimming and J lost 8 bases; unmatched junction nucleotides: 6. CDR3 protein: CASSYSYQGAYEQFF. The DNA for the CDR3 is TGTGCCAGCAGTTACTCATATCAGGGGGCCTATGAGCAGTTCTTC.

This clone was seen a single time. The rearrangement links TRBV6-5 to TRBJ2-2; D is unclear. V was cut by 2 bases and J by 1 base, with 11 bases left in between. Germline values: CDR1 MNHEY, CDR2 SVGAGI. CDR3 length: 16 residues. The CDR3 protein is CASSYIPAENTGELFF. The CDR3, as DNA: TGTGCCAGCAGTTACATTCCCGCAGAGAACACCGGGGAGCTGTTTTTT.

This chain connects TRBV20-1 to TRBJ2-5; D is ambiguous. The CDR3 is made up of 10 amino acids. The V end was cut by 4 bases, the J end by 5 bases, with 5 bases between. Germline CDR1 DFQATT, CDR2 SNEGSKA (reference sequence). The CDR3, as DNA: TGCAGTGCTAAGCTGGAGACCCAGTACTTC. Translated, it gives CSAKLETQYF.

This chain links TRBV4-1 with TRBJ2-7; 9 positions match TRBD1. V shed 3 bases, J shed 1 base, and the junction held 10 bases outside the gene matches. CDR3 length: 17 residues. The germline CDR1 and CDR2 sequences are MGHRA and YSYEKL. The CDR3 spells CASSHPGTGRGSYEQYF. CDR3 coding DNA: TGCGCCAGCAGCCATCCCGGGACAGGGAGGGGGTCCTACGAGCAGTACTTC.